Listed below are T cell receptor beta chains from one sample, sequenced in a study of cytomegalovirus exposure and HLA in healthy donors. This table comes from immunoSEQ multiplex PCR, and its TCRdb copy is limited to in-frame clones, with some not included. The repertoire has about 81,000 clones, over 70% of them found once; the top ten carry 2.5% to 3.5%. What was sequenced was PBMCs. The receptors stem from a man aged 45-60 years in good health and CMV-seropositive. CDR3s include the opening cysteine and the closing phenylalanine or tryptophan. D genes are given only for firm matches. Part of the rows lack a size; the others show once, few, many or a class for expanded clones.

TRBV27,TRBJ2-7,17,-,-,TGTGCCAGCAGTCCAGGGCGTCTGTTTGCACTCCACTACGAGCAGTACTTC,CASSPGRLFALHYEQYF
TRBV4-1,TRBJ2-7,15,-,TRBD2,TGCGCCAGCAGCCAAGTCGCGGGAGGCTCCTACGAGCAGTACTTC,CASSQVAGGSYEQYF
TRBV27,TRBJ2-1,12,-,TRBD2,TGTGCCAGCAGTTTCGGCGGGAGGGAGCAGTTCTTC,CASSFGGREQFF
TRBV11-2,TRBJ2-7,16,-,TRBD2,TGTGCCAGCAGCCGTCAAAAGGGGCGGGAGATCTACGAGCAGTACTTC,CASSRQKGREIYEQYF
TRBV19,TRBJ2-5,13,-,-,TGTGCCAGTAGATTGACAGATCAAGAGACCCAGTACTTC,CASRLTDQETQYF
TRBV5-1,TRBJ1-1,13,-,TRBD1,TGCGCCAGCGGACAGGGATCAGACACTGAAGCTTTCTTT,CASGQGSDTEAFF
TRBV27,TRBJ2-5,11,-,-,TGTGCCAGCAGTTTCGGAGGGACCCAGTACTTC,CASSFGGTQYF
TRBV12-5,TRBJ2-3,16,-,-,TGTGCTAGTGGTTTGCGTACCACTTCTAGCACAGATACGCAGTATTTT,CASGLRTTSSTDTQYF
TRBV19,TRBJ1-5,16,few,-,TGTGCCAGTAGTATAGACGGGGGGCGCGGCAATCAGCCCCAGCATTTT,CASSIDGGRGNQPQHF
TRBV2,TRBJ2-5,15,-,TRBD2,TGTGCCAGCAAGGGACTAGCGGGAGTAGGCGAGACCCAGTACTTC,CASKGLAGVGETQYF
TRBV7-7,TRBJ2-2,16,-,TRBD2,TGTGCTAGCAGCTTAGGTCCAGGGAGGGACACCGGGGAGCTGTTTTTT,CASSLGPGRDTGELFF
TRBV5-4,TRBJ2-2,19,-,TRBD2,TGTGCCAGCAGCTTGGATTACGGTGTACTAGCGGGAGCAGGCGGGGAGCTGTTTTTT,CASSLDYGVLAGAGGELFF
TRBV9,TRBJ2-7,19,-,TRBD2,TGTGCCAGCAGCGTAGATGAGCGTGACCGATGGACTAGCCTCCACGAGCAGTACTTC,CASSVDERDRWTSLHEQYF
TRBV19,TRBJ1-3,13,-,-,TGTGCCAGTAGTATCAGCTCTGGAAACACCATATATTTT,CASSISSGNTIYF
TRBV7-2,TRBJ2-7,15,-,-,TGTGCCAGCAGTACCACAGGATTTGAGCCCTACGAGCAGTACTTC,CASSTTGFEPYEQYF
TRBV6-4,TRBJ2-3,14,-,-,TGTGCCAGCAGTGACTCCGCAGGGCCAGATACGCAGTATTTT,CASSDSAGPDTQYF
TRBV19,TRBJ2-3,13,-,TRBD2,TGTGCCACCTCAAAGCGGGACACAGATACGCAGTATTTT,CATSKRDTDTQYF
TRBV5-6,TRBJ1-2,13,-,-,TGTGCCAGCAGCTCAACCAACAGGGCGGGCTACACCTTC,CASSSTNRAGYTF
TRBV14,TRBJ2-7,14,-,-,TGTGCCAGCAGCCGGGAGGAGGGCGCGGCTAGCTTATACTTC,CASSREEGAASLYF
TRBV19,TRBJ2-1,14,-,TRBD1,TGTGCCAGTAGTATAACAGGGGGGAGAAATGAGCAGTTCTTC,CASSITGGRNEQFF
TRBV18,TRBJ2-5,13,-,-,TGTGCCAGCTCACCGAGAAGAGCAGAGACCCAGTACTTC,CASSPRRAETQYF
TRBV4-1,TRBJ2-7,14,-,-,TGCGCCAGCAGCCAAGGGGCCGCTAATCGCGAGCAGTACTTC,CASSQGAANREQYF
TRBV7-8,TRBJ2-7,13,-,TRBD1,TGTGCCAGCAGCCGCGACAGGGGAGACGAGCAGTACTTC,CASSRDRGDEQYF
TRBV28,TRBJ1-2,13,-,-,TGTGCCAGCACCCTGGGGGGGGCGCGTGGCTACACCTTC,CASTLGGARGYTF
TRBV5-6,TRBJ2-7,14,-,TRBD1,TGTGCCAGCAGCCCGGCCCCAACAGGGGACGAGCAGTACTTC,CASSPAPTGDEQYF
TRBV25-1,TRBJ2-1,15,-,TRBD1,TGTGCCAGCAGTGAACCCGGGACAGGGCGGGATGAGCAGTTCTTC,CASSEPGTGRDEQFF
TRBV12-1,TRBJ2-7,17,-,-,TGTGCCAGCAGCGCAGGGACAGGGGGAGCCCCCACCTACGAGCAGTACTTC,CASSAGTGGAPTYEQYF
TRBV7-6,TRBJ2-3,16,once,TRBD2,TGTGCCAGCAGACGAATAGCGGGAGCTAGCACAGATACGCAGTATTTT,CASRRIAGASTDTQYF
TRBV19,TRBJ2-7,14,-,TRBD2,TGTGCCAGTAGGGGGAGGGGCTATAACGACGAGCAGTACTTC,CASRGRGYNDEQYF
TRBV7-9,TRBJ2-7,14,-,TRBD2,TGTTCCAGCAGCCCCTGGACTAGTTCCTACGAGCAGTACTTC,CSSSPWTSSYEQYF
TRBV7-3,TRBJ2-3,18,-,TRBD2,TGTGCCAGCAGCTTACCGCCCGGTCTAGCGGGAATCGCAGATACGCAGTATTTT,CASSLPPGLAGIADTQYF
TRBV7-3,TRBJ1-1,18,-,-,TGTGCCAGCAGCCGAACCCCCGGGACAAGGGTAGAGAACACTGAAGCTTTCTTT,CASSRTPGTRVENTEAFF
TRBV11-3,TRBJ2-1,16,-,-,TGTGCCAGCAGCTCCTTTGGGGCGGGAAGCTACAATGAGCAGTTCTTC,CASSSFGAGSYNEQFF
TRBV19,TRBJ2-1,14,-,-,TGTGCCAGTGGGGGGGCTGTCTCCTACAATGAGCAGTTCTTC,CASGGAVSYNEQFF
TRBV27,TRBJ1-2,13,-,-,TGTGCCAGCAGTCAACAGGGCTACTATGGCTACACCTTC,CASSQQGYYGYTF
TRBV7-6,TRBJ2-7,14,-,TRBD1,TGTGCCAGCAGTTCCGGGACAGGGGGCCTCGAGCAGTACTTC,CASSSGTGGLEQYF
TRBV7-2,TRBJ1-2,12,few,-,TGTGCCAGCAACGGACAGCTCGGGGGCTACACCTTC,CASNGQLGGYTF
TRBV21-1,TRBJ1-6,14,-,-,TGTGCCAGCAGCAAACCGGGACAGGAGTCACCCCTCCACTTT,CASSKPGQESPLHF
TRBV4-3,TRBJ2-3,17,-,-,TGCGCCAGCAGCCAAGATAGGGGGGGAACTAGCACAGATACGCAGTATTTT,CASSQDRGGTSTDTQYF
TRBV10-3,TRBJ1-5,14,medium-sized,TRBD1,TGTGCCATCAGTGGACAGGGGAGCAATCAGCCCCAGCATTTT,CAISGQGSNQPQHF
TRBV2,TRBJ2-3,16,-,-,TGTGCCAGCACCCCCTTGACAGGACTCAGCACAGATACGCAGTATTTT,CASTPLTGLSTDTQYF
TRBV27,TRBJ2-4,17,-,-,TGTGCCAGCAGTGCAGCCGGGACGGGACTAGCCAAAAACATTCAGTACTTC,CASSAAGTGLAKNIQYF